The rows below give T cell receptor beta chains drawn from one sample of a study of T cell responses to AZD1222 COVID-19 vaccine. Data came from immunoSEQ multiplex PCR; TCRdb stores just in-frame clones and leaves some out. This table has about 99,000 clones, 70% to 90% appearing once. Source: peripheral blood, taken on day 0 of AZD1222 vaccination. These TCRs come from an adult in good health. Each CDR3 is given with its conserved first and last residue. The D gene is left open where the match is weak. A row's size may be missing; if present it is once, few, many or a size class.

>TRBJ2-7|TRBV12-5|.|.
CASAPQGDEQYF
TGTGCTAGTGCCCCCCAAGGAGACGAGCAGTACTTC
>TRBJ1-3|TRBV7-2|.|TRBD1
CASSPGQINSGNTIYF
TGTGCCAGCAGCCCGGGACAGATCAACTCTGGAAACACCATATATTTT
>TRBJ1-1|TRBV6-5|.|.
CASSLTRTSSTEAFF
TGTGCCAGCAGTCTTACACGGACATCGAGCACTGAAGCTTTCTTT
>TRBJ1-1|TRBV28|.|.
CASSPPGTLNTEAFF
TGTGCCAGCAGCCCTCCGGGGACATTGAACACTGAAGCTTTCTTT
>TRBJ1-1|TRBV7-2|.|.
CASSLEGRGYGNTEAFF
TGTGCCAGCAGCTTAGAGGGACGGGGTTATGGGAACACTGAAGCTTTCTTT
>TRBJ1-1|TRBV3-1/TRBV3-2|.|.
CASSQRDLLEAFF
TGTGCCAGCAGCCAGCGGGACCTACTTGAAGCTTTCTTT
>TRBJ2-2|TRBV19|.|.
CASSIWGPNTGELFF
TGTGCCAGTAGTATTTGGGGGCCGAACACCGGGGAGCTGTTTTTT
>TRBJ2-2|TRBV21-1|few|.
CASSKGRGIRNTGELFF
TGTGCCAGCAGCAAAGGCCGGGGCATCCGTAACACCGGGGAGCTGTTTTTT
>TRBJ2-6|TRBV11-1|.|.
CASSLARGANVLTF
TGTGCCAGCAGCTTAGCGAGAGGGGCCAACGTCCTGACTTTC
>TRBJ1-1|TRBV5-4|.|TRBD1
CASSYRGKNTEAFF
TGTGCCAGCAGTTACAGGGGAAAGAACACTGAAGCTTTCTTT
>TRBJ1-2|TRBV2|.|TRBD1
CASSGLRGRNYGYTF
TGTGCCAGCAGTGGATTGAGGGGGCGAAACTATGGCTACACCTTC
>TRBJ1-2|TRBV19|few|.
CASSIGGSSYGYTF
TGTGCCAGTAGTATAGGGGGATCCTCCTATGGCTACACCTTC
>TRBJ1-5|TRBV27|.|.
CASRPETGAQPQHF
TGTGCCAGCAGACCAGAAACAGGTGCGCAGCCCCAGCATTTT
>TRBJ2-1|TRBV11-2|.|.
CASSPRRKAGTNANEQFF
TGTGCCAGCAGCCCACGACGCAAGGCAGGGACAAACGCCAATGAGCAGTTCTTC
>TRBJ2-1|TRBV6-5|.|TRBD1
CASTRTGDNEQFF
TGTGCCAGCACTCGGACAGGGGACAATGAGCAGTTCTTC
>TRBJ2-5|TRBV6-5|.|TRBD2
CASTIAGGQGTQYF
TGTGCCAGTACTATAGCGGGGGGGCAGGGGACCCAGTACTTC
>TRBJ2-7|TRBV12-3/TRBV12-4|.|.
CASSPTGYEQYF
TGTGCCAGCAGCCCGACTGGATACGAGCAGTACTTC
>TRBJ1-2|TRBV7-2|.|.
CASSPSIAGYGYTF
TGTGCCAGCAGCCCCTCCATCGCGGGCTATGGCTACACCTTC
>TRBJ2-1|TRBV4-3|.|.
CASSQGHDKVYNEQFF
TGCGCCAGCAGCCAAGGCCATGACAAGGTCTACAATGAGCAGTTCTTC
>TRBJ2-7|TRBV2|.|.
CASSEAPPGAYEQYF
TGTGCCAGCAGTGAAGCACCCCCCGGGGCCTACGAGCAGTACTTC
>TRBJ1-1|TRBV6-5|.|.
CASSPMPDYNTEAFF
TGTGCCAGCAGCCCGATGCCGGACTATAACACTGAAGCTTTCTTT
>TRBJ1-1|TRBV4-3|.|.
CASSQDSRAEAFF
TGCGCCAGCAGCCAAGATTCCCGGGCTGAAGCTTTCTTT
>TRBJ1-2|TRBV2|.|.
CASSDPRPSYGYTF
TGTGCCAGCAGTGATCCCAGGCCATCCTATGGCTACACCTTC
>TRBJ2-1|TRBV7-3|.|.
CASSLTGGRGTEQFF
TGTGCCAGCAGCTTAACGGGCGGCAGGGGCACTGAGCAGTTCTTC
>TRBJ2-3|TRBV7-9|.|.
CASSLADTDTQYF
TGTGCCAGCAGCTTAGCAGACACAGATACGCAGTATTTT